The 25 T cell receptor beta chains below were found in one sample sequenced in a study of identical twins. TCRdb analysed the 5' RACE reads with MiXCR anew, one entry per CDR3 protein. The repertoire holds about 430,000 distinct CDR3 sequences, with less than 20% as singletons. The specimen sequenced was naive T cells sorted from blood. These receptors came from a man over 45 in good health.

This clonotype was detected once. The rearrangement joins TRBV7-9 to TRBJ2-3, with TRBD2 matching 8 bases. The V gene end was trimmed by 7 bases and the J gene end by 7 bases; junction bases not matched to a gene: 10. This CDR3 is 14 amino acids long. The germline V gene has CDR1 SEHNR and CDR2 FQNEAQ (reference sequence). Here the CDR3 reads CASTPGGGFNTQYF. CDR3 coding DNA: TGTGCCAGCACGCCAGGCGGGGGGTTCAATACGCAGTATTTT.

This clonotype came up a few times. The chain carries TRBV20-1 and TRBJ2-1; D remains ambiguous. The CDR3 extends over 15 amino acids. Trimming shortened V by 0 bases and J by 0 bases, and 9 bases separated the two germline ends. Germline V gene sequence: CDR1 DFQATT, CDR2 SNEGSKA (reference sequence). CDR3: CSARDLDSSYNEQFF. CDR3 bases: TGCAGTGCTAGAGACCTGGATAGCTCCTACAATGAGCAGTTCTTC.

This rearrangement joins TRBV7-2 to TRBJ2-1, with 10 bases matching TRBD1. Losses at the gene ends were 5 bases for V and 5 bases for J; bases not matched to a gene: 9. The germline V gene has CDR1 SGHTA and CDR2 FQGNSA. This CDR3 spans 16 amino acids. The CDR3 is CASSPSLGQGNNEQFF. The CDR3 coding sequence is TGTGCCAGCAGCCCGTCGTTGGGACAGGGGAACAATGAGCAGTTCTTC.

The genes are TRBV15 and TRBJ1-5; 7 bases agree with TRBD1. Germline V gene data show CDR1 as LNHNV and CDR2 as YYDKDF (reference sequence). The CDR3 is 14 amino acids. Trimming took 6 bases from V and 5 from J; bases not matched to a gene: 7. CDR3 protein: CATRERQGYQPQHF. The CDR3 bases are TGTGCCACCAGAGAAAGACAGGGTTATCAGCCCCAGCATTTT. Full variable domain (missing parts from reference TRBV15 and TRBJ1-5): DAMVIQNPRYQVTQFGKPVTLSCSQTLNHNVMYWYQQKSSQAPKLLFHYYDKDFNNEADTPDNFQSRRPNTSFCFLDIRSPGLGDTAMYLCATRERQGYQPQHFGDGTRLSIL.

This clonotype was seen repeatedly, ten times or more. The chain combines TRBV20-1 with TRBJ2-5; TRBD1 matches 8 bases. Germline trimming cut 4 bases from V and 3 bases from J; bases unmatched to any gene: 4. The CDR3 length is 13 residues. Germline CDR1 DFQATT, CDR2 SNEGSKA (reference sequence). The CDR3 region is CSATAGGEETQYF. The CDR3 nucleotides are TGCAGTGCTACAGCAGGGGGCGAAGAGACCCAGTACTTC.

CDR3 loop: CSARVGPSTFSPLHF. The CDR3 DNA reads as TGCAGTGCTAGAGTCGGGCCTTCCACCTTTTCACCCCTCCACTTT. This chain uses TRBV20-1 with TRBJ1-6, with no clear D. Germline V gene sequence: CDR1 DFQATT, CDR2 SNEGSKA (reference sequence). The germline V and J ends were trimmed by 1 base and 9 bases, with 16 bases remaining between them. The CDR3 contains 15 residues.

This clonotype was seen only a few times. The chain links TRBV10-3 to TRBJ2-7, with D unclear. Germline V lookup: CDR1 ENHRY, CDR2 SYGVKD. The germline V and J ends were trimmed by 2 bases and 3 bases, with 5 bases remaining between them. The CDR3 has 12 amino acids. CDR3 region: CAISERNYEQYF. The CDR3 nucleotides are TGTGCCATCAGTGAGAGAAACTACGAGCAGTACTTC.

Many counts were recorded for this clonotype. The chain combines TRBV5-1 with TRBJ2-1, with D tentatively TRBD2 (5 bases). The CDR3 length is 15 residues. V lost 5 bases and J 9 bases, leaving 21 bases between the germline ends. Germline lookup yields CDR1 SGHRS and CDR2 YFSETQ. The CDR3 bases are TGCGCCAGCAGGCCCGACATGGGAACGGCGGGTGAGCAGTTCTTC. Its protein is CASRPDMGTAGEQFF.

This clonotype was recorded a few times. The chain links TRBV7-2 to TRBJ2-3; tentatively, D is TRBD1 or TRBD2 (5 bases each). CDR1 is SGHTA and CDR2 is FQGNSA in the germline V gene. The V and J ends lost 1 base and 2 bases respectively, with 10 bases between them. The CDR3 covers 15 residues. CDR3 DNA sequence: TGTGCCAGCAGCTTAGATCGGGGCTCCACAGATACGCAGTATTTT. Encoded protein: CASSLDRGSTDTQYF.

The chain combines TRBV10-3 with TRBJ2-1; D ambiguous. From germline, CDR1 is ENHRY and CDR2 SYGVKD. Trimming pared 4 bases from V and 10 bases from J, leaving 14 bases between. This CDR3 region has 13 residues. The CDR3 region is CAISGRPEGEQFF. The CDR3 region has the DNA TGTGCCATCAGTGGAAGACCCGAAGGCGAGCAGTTCTTC.

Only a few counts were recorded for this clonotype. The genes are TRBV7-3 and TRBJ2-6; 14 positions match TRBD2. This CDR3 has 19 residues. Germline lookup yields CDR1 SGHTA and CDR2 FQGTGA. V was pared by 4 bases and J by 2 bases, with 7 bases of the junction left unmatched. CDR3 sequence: CASSSIPGLAGAGANVLTF. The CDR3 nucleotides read TGTGCCAGCAGCTCAATTCCGGGACTAGCGGGAGCTGGGGCCAACGTCCTGACTTTC.

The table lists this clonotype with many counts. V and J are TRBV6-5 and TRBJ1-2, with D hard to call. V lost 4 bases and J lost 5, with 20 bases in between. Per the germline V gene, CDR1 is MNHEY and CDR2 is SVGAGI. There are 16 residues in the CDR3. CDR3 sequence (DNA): TGTGCCAGCAGTTCGGAACCTTCAGGCACGGGTTATGGCTACACCTTC. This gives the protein CASSSEPSGTGYGYTF.

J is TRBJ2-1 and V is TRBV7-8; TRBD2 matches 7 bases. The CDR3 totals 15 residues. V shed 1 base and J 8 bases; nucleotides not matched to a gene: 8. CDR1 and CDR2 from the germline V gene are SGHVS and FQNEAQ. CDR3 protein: CASSLGREVNHEQFF. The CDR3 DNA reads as TGTGCCAGCAGCTTAGGACGGGAGGTTAACCATGAGCAGTTCTTC.

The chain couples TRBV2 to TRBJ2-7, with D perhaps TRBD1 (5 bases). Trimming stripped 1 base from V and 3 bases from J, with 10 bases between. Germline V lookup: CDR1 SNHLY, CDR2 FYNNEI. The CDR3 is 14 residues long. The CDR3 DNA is TGTGCCAGCAGTGAAGACAGGACGGACTACGAGCAGTACTTC. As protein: CASSEDRTDYEQYF. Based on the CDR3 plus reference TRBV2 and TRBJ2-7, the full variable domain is EPEVTQTPSHQVTQMGQEVILRCVPISNHLYFYWYRQILGQKVEFLVSFYNNEISEKSEIFDDQFSVERPDGSNFTLKIRSTKLEDSAMYFCASSEDRTDYEQYFGPGTRLTVT.

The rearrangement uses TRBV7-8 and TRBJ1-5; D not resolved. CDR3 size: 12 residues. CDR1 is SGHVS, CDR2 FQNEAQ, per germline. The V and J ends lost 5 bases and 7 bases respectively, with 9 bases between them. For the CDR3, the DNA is TGTGCCAGCAGCAAGTTTCAACAGCCCCAGCATTTT. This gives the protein CASSKFQQPQHF.

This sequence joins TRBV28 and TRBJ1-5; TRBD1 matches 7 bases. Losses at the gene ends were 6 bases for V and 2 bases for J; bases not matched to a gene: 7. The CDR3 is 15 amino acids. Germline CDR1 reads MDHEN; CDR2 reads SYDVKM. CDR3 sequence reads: CASSTWGTGNQPQHF. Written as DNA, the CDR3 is TGTGCCAGCAGCACTTGGGGGACAGGCAATCAGCCCCAGCATTTT.

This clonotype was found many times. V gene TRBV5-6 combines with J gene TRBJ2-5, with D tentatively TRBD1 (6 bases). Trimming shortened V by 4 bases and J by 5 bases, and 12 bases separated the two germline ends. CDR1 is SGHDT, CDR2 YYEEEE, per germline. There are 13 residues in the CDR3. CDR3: CASSPGTLETQYF. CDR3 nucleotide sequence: TGTGCCAGCAGCCCCGGGACACTCGAGACCCAGTACTTC.

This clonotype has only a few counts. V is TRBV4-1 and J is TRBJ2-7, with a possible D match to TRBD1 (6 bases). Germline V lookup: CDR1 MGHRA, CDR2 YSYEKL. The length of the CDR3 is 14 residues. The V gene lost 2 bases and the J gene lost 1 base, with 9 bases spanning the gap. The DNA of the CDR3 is TGCGCCAGCAGCCAATCCGACAGGTCCTACGAGCAGTACTTC. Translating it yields CASSQSDRSYEQYF.

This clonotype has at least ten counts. As DNA, the CDR3 is TGCAGTGCTAGTCCACTAGCGGGATCCTACGAGCAGTACTTC. It codes for CSASPLAGSYEQYF. The rearrangement joins TRBV20-1 to TRBJ2-7; the match to TRBD2 covers 10 bases. J lost 1 base, V lost 3 bases, and 3 bases had no gene match. Germline CDR1 and CDR2: DFQATT and SNEGSKA (reference sequence). The CDR3 is 14 residues long.

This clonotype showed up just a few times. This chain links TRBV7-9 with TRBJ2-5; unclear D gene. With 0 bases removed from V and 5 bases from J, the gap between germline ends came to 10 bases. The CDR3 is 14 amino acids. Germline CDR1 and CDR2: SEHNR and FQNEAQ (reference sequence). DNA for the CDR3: TGTGCCAGCAGCTTAGCCACCGTACAGGAGACCCAGTACTTC. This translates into CASSLATVQETQYF.

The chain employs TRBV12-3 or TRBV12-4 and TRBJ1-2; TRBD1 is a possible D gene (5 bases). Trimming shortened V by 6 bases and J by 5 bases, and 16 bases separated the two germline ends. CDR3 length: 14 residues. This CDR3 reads CASRPGTSGYGYTF. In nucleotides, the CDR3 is TGTGCCAGCAGACCCGGGACCTCGGGATATGGCTACACCTTC.

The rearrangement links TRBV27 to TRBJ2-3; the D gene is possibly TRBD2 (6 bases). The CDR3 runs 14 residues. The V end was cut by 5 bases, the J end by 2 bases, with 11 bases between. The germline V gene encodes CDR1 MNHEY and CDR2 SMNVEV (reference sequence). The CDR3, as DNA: TGTGCCAGCAGTAGGACGGGAGCCACAGATACGCAGTATTTT. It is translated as CASSRTGATDTQYF.

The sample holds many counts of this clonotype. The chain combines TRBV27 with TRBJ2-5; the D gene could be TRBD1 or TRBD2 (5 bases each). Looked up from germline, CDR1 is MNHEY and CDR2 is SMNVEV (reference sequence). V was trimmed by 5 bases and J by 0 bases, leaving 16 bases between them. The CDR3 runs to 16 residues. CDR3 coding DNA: TGTGCCAGCAGTCACGGGGCAGGGCCGTACCAAGAGACCCAGTACTTC. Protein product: CASSHGAGPYQETQYF.

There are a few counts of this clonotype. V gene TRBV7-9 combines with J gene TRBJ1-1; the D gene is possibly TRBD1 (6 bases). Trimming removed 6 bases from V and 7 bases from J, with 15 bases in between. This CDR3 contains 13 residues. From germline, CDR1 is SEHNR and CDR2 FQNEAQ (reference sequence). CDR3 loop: CASRPSGQLEAFF. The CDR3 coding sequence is TGTGCCAGCAGACCAAGTGGACAGCTTGAAGCTTTCTTT.

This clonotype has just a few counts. The CDR3 DNA is TGCGCCAGCAGCCGCGACAGGGGATCAGGGTACGAGCAGTACTTC. This translates into CASSRDRGSGYEQYF. The V gene is TRBV4-3, the J gene TRBJ2-7; 8 positions agree with TRBD1. The CDR3 is 15 amino acids. Trimming cost V 4 bases and J 4 bases; bases outside gene matches: 9. Germline lookup yields CDR1 LGHNA and CDR2 YSLEER.